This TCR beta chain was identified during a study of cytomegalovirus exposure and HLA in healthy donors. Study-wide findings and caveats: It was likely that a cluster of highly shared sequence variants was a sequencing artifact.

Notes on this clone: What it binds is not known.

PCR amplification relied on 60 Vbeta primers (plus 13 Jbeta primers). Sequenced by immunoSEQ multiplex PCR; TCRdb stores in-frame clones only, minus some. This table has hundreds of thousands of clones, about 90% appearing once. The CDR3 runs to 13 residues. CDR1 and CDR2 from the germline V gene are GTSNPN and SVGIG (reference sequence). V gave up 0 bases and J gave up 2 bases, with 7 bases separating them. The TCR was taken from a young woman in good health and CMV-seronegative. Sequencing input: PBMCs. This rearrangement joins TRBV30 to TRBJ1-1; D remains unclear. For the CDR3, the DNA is TGTGCCTGGAGTGTACTGATAAACACTGAAGCTTTCTTT. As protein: CAWSVLINTEAFF.